The 5 T cell receptor beta chains presented below share a single source sample, sequenced in a study of shared clonotypes between healthy human individuals. Measured with immunoSEQ multiplex PCR; TCRdb has only the in-frame clones, and not every one. The table shows about 110,000 clones, with 65% to 75% occurring only once. Specimen: memory CD8+ T cells sorted from blood. Regarding subset: CD45RO+ cells pooled with CCR7-negative TemRA cells. The receptor set was obtained from a woman aged 30 to 39 in good health.

V and J are TRBV5-8 and TRBJ2-7, with no clear D. V lost 0 bases and J 5 bases, leaving 12 bases between the germline ends. This CDR3 has 14 residues. Germline V gives CDR1 SGHTS, CDR2 YDEGEE. The DNA of the CDR3 is TGTGCCAGCAGCTTGGGGATCTTTTTCGACGAGCAGTACTTC. Its protein product is CASSLGIFFDEQYF.

This clone is a singleton in its sample. The chain links TRBV7-8 to TRBJ2-1, with 8 bases lining up with TRBD2. The CDR3 has 16 amino acids. V was pared by 0 bases and J by 7 bases, with 8 bases of the junction left unmatched. Germline CDR1 reads SGHVS; CDR2 reads FQNEAQ. CDR3: CASSLAAGGAQNEQFF. CDR3 DNA sequence: TGTGCCAGCAGCTTAGCGGCGGGAGGCGCGCAGAATGAGCAGTTCTTC.

This sequence joins TRBV6-6 and TRBJ1-1; 7 nucleotides align to TRBD1. After removal of 4 bases from V and 0 bases from J, the junction contained 2 bases not matched to a gene. From germline, CDR1 is MNHNY and CDR2 SVGAGI (reference sequence). This CDR3 region has 14 residues. The CDR3 DNA follows: TGTGCCAGCAGTTTGACAGGGATGAACACTGAAGCTTTCTTT. Residues: CASSLTGMNTEAFF.

The sample holds many counts of this clone. V gene TRBV4-1 combines with J gene TRBJ2-1; D gene uncertain. The length of the CDR3 is 13 residues. V lost 2 bases and J lost 3, with 5 bases in between. Germline loops: CDR1 MGHRA, CDR2 YSYEKL. The CDR3 bases are TGCGCCAGCAGCCAACTGCTCTACAATGAGCAGTTCTTC. Translated: CASSQLLYNEQFF.

The gene calls are TRBV4-2 and TRBJ2-6, with D possibly being TRBD1 (6 bases). With 0 bases removed from V and 4 bases from J, the gap between germline ends came to 10 bases. This CDR3 is 16 amino acids long. Germline loops: CDR1 LGHNA, CDR2 YNFKEQ. The DNA of the CDR3 is TGTGCCAGCAGCCAAGAAGGGGGAGCGGGGGCCAACGTCCTGACTTTC. Residues: CASSQEGGAGANVLTF.